This T cell receptor (beta chain) was sequenced in a study of blood T cell repertoires in COVID-19. Study as a whole: The samples span acute and convalescent COVID-19 from the United States, Italy and Spain. T cells, B-cell-depleted T cells, or PBMCs provided the cDNA or gDNA that served as material.

Assay used: immunoSEQ multiplex PCR; TCRdb lists only in-frame clones, some missing. Among some 220,000 clones listed, 85% to 90% were seen once. The source is a woman between 50 and 59 years old in a cohort exposed to, infected with or recovered from COVID-19 (not recorded which). Sequences were obtained from PBMCs or T cells enriched from blood (not recorded which).

CDR3 protein: CASTRDGTGGMNTEAFF. Here the CDR3 DNA reads TGTGCCAGCACCCGTGACGGGACAGGGGGCATGAACACTGAAGCTTTCTTT. The chain links TRBV27 to TRBJ1-1, with 12 bases lining up with TRBD1. CDR1 is MNHEY and CDR2 is SMNVEV in the germline V gene (reference sequence). V shed 7 bases and J 0 bases; nucleotides not matched to a gene: 9. This CDR3 is 17 amino acids long.